This T cell receptor beta chain was found in a study of shared clonotypes between healthy human individuals. Notes on this clone: Its antigen is currently unknown.

Profiling relied on immunoSEQ multiplex PCR, and the TCRdb table lists in-frame clones only, not all of them. This sample has approximately 740,000 clones, with 92% found just once. The naive CD8 fraction comprised CD45RO-negative cells positively selected for CCR7 and excluded terminally differentiated effector memory CD45RA+ cells. Recent acute infections and vaccinations were absent in the healthy HIV-negative adult donors. Study-wide results and caveats: Estimated clonotype richness was generally higher in naive than memory subsets. The sole specimen, blood, was sampled, and tissue repertoires likely differ.

The receptor's source is a young man in good health. Sequenced sample: naive CD8+ T cells sorted from blood.

Written as DNA, the CDR3 is TGCGCCAGCAGCCAAGGGACAGGGTATGTCGACGAGCAGTACTTC. It yields the protein CASSQGTGYVDEQYF. The V and J genes are TRBV4-1 and TRBJ2-7, with TRBD1 matching 8 bases. Per germline, CDR1 MGHRA and CDR2 YSYEKL. This CDR3 region has 15 residues. J was trimmed by 5 bases and V by 1 base; bases with no gene match: 7.